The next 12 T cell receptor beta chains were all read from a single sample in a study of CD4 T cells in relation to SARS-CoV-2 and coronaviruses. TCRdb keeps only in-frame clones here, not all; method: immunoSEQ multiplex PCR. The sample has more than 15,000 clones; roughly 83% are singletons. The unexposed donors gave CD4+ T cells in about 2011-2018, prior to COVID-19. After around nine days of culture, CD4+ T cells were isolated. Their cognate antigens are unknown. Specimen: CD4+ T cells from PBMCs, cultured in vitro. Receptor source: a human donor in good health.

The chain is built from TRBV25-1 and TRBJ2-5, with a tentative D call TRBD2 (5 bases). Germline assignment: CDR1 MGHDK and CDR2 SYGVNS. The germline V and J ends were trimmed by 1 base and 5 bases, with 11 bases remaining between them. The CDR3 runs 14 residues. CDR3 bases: TGTGCCAGCAGTGAATTCCGGGGTACCGAGACCCAGTACTTC. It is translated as CASSEFRGTETQYF. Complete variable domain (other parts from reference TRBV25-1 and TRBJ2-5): EADIYQTPRYLVIGTGKKITLECSQTMGHDKMYWYQQDPGMELHLIHYSYGVNSTEKGDLSSESTVSRIRTEHFPLTLESARPSHTSQYLCASSEFRGTETQYFGPGTRLLVL.

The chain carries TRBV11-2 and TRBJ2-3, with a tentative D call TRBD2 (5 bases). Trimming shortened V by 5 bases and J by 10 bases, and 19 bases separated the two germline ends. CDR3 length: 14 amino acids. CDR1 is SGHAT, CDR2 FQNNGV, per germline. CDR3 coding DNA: TGTGCCAGCAGCCCCAGCGGATCCCGCGGCTCGCAGTATTTT. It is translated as CASSPSGSRGSQYF.

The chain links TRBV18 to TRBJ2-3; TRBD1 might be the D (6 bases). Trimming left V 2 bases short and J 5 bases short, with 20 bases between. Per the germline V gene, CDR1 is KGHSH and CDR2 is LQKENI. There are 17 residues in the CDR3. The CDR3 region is CASSPSGVGQGKDTQYF. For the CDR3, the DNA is TGTGCCAGCTCACCATCGGGTGTGGGTCAGGGGAAAGATACGCAGTATTTT.

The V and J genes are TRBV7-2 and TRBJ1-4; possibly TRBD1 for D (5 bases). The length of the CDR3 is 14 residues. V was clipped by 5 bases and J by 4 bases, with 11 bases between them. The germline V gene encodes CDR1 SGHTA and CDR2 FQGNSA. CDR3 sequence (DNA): TGTGCCAGCAGCCTGACAGTCAATAATGAAAAACTGTTTTTT. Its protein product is CASSLTVNNEKLFF.

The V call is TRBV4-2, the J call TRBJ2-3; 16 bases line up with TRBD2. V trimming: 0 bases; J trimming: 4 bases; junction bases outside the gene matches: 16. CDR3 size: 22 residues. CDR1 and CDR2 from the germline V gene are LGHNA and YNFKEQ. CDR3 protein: CASSQDFWPGLAGGLGPDTQYF. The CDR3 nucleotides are TGTGCCAGCAGCCAAGATTTCTGGCCGGGACTAGCGGGAGGGCTTGGTCCAGATACGCAGTATTTT.

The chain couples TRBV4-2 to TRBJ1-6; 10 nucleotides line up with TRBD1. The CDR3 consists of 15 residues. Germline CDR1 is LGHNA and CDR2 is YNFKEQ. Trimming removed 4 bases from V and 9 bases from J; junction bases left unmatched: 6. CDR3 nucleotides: TGTGCCAGCAGCCGGCCGGGACAGGGGAGTTCACCCCTCCACTTT. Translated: CASSRPGQGSSPLHF.

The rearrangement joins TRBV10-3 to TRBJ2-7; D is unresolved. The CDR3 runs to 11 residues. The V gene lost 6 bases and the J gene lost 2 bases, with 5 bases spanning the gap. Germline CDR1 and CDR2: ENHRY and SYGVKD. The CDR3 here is CAIRQTYEQYF. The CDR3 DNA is TGTGCCATCAGGCAAACCTACGAGCAGTACTTC.

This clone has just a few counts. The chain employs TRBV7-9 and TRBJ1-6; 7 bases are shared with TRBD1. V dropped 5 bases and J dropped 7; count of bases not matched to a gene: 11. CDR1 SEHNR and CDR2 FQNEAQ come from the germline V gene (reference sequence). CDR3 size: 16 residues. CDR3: CASSPEPGQRNSPLHF. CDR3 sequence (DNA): TGTGCCAGCAGCCCCGAACCGGGACAGAGAAATTCACCCCTCCACTTT.

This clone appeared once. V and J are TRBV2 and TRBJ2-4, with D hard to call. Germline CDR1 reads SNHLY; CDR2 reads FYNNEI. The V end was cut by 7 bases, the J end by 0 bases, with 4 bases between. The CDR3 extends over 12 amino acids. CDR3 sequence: CASNLAKNIQYF. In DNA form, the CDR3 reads TGTGCCAGCAACCTAGCCAAAAACATTCAGTACTTC.

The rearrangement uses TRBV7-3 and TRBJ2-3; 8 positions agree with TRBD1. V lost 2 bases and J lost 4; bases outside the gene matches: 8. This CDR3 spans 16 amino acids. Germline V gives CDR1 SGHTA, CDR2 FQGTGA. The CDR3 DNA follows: TGTGCCAGCAGCTTAGGTGGGGCAGGGGGCTCAGATACGCAGTATTTT. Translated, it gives CASSLGGAGGSDTQYF.

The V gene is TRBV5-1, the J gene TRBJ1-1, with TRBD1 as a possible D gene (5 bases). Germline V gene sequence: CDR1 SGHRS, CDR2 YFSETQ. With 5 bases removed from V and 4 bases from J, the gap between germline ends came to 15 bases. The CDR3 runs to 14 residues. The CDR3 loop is CASSYGGGSTEAFF. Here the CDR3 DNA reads TGCGCCAGCAGTTACGGGGGAGGGTCCACTGAAGCTTTCTTT. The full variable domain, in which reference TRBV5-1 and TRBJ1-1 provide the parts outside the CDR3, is KAGVTQTPRYLIKTRGQQVTLSCSPISGHRSVSWYQQTPGQGLQFLFEYFSETQRNKGNFPGRFSGRQFSNSRSEMNVSTLELGDSALYLCASSYGGGSTEAFFGQGTRLTVV.

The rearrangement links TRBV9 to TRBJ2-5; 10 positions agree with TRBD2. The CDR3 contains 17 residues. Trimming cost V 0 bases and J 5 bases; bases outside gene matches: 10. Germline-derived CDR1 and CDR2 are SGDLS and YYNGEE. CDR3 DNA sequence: TGTGCCAGCAGCGTAGGTGTAGCGGGGGGCATTAGTGAGACCCAGTACTTC. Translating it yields CASSVGVAGGISETQYF.